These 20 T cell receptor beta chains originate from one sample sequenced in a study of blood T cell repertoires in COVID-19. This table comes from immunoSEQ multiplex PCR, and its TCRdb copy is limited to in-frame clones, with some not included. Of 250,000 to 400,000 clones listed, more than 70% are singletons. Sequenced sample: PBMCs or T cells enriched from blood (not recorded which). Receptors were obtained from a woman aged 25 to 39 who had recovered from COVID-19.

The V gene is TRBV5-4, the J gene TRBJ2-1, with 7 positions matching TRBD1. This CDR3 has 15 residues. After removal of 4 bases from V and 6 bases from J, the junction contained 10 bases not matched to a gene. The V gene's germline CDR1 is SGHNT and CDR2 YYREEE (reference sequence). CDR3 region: CASSNWGTVVNEQFF. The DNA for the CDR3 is TGTGCCAGCAGCAACTGGGGGACAGTTGTCAATGAGCAGTTCTTC.

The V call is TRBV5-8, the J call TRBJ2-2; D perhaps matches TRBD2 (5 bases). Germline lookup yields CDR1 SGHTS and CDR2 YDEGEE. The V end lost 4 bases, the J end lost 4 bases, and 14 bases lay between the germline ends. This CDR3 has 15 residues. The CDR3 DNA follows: TGTGCCAGCAGCCGGAGGATCGAGCCCACCGGGGAGCTGTTTTTT. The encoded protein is CASSRRIEPTGELFF.

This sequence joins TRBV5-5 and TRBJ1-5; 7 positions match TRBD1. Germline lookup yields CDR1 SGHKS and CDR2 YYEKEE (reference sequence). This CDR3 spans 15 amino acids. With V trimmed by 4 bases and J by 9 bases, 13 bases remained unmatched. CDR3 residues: CASSLRGQLDSPQHF. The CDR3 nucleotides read TGTGCCAGCAGCCTGAGGGGACAGCTAGATTCGCCCCAGCATTTT.

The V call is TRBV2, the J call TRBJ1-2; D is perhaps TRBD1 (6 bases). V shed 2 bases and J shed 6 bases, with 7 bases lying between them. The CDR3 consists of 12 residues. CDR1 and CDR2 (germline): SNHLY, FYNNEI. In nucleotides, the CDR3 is TGTGCCAGCAGTGAACAGGGGAATGGCTACACCTTC. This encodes CASSEQGNGYTF.

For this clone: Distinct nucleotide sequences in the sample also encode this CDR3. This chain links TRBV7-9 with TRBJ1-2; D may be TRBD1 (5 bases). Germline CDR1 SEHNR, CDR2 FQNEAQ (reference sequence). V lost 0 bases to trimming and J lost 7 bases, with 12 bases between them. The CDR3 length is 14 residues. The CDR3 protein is CASSLAAGPGGYTF. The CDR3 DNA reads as TGTGCCAGCAGCTTAGCGGCGGGGCCGGGTGGCTACACCTTC.

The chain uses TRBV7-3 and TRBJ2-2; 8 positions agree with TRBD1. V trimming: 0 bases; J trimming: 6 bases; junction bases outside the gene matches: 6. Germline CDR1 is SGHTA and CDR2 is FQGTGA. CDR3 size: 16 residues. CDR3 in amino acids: CASSLTSDRAAGELFF. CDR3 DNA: TGTGCCAGCAGCTTAACATCGGACAGGGCGGCCGGGGAGCTGTTTTTT. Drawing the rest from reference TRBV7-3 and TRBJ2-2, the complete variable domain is GAGVSQTPSNKVTEKGKYVELRCDPISGHTALYWYRQSLGQGPEFLIYFQGTGAADDSGLPNDRFFAVRPEGSVSTLKIQRTERGDSAVYLCASSLTSDRAAGELFFGEGSRLTVL.

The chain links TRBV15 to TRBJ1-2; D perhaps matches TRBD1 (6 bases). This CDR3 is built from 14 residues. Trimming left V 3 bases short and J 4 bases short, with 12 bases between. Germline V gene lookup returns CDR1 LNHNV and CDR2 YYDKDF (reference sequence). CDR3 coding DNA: TGTGCCACCAGCAGTACGGACAGCCTCTATGGCTACACCTTC. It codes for CATSSTDSLYGYTF.

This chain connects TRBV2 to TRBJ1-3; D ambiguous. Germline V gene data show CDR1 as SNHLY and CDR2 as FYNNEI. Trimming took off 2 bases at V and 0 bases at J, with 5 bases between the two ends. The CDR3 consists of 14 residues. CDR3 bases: TGTGCCAGCAGTGAAAACAACTCTGGAAACACCATATATTTT. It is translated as CASSENNSGNTIYF.

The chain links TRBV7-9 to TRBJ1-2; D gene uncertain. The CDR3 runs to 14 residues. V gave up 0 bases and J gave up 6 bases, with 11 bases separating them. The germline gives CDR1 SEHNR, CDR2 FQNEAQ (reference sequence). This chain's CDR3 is CASSLALGADGYTF. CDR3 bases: TGTGCCAGCAGCTTAGCCTTGGGAGCCGATGGCTACACCTTC.

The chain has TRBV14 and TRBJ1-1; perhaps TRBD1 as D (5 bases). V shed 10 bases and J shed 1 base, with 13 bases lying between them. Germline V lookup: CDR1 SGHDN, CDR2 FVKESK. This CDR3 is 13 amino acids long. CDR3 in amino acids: CATRAGGNTEAFF. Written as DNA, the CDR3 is TGTGCCACCAGGGCGGGAGGGAACACTGAAGCTTTCTTT.

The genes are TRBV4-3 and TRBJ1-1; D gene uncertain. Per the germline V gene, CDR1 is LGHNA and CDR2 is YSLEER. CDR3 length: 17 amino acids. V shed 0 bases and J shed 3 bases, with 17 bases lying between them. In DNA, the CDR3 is TGCGCCAGCAGCCAAGATCTAGGAGACTTTCGTGACACTGAAGCTTTCTTT. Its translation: CASSQDLGDFRDTEAFF.

The CDR3 DNA reads as TGTGCCAGTAGTTTTCCGGGACATTCCTACAATGAGCAGTTCTTC. It yields the protein CASSFPGHSYNEQFF. This chain joins TRBV19 and TRBJ2-1; tentatively, D is TRBD1 (6 bases). CDR1 is LNHDA, CDR2 SQIVND, per germline (reference sequence). The CDR3 contains 15 residues. Trimming pared 5 bases from V and 1 base from J, leaving 12 bases between. The whole variable domain, filled in from reference TRBV19 and TRBJ2-1, reads DGGITQSPKYLFRKEGQNVTLSCEQNLNHDAMYWYRQDPGQGLRLIYYSQIVNDFQKGDIAEGYSVSREKKESFPLTVTSAQKNPTAFYLCASSFPGHSYNEQFFGPGTRLTVL.

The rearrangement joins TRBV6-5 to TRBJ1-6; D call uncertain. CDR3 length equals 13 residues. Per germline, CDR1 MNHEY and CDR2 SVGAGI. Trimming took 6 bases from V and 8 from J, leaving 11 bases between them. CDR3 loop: CASRREFDSPLHF. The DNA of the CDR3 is TGTGCCAGCAGGAGGGAGTTTGATTCACCCCTCCACTTT.

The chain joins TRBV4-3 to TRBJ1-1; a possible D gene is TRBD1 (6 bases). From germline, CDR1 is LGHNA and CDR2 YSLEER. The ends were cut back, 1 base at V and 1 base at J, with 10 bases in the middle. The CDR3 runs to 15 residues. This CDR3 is CASSQGAGANTEAFF. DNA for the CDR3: TGCGCCAGCAGCCAAGGGGCAGGGGCGAACACTGAAGCTTTCTTT.

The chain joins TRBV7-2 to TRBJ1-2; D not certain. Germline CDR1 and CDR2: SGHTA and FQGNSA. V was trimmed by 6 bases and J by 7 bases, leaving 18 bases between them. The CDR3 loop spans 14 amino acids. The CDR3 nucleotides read TGTGCCAGCAGTCCCACTTCGGGGTATGGTGGCTACACCTTC. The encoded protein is CASSPTSGYGGYTF.

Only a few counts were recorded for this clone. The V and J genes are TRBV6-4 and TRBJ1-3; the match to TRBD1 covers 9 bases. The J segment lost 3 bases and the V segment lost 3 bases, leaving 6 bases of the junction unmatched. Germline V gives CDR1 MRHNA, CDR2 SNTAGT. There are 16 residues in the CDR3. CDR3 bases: TGTGCCAGCAGTGATTCACAGGGGGCAGTTGGAAACACCATATATTTT. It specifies CASSDSQGAVGNTIYF.

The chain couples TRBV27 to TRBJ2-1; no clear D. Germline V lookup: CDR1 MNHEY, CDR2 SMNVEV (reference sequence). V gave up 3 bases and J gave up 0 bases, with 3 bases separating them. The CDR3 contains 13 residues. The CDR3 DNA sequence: TGTGCCAGCAGTTTCGGCTCCTACAATGAGCAGTTCTTC. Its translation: CASSFGSYNEQFF.

CDR3 sequence reads: CASSFADYLETDTQYF. Here the CDR3 DNA reads TGCGCCAGCAGCTTTGCGGACTACTTGGAGACAGATACGCAGTATTTT. The chain links TRBV5-1 to TRBJ2-3, with D possibly TRBD2 on 6 matching bases. This CDR3 contains 16 residues. Germline CDR1 and CDR2: SGHRS and YFSETQ. V gave up 2 bases and J gave up 3 bases, with 16 bases separating them. The complete variable domain, with remaining parts taken from reference TRBV5-1 and TRBJ2-3, reads KAGVTQTPRYLIKTRGQQVTLSCSPISGHRSVSWYQQTPGQGLQFLFEYFSETQRNKGNFPGRFSGRQFSNSRSEMNVSTLELGDSALYLCASSFADYLETDTQYFGPGTRLTVL.

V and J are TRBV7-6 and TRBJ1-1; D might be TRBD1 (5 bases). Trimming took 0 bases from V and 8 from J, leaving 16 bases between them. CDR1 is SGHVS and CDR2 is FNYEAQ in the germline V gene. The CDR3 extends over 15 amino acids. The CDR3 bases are TGTGCCAGCAGCTTAGCCCCAGGTGGCTCAGGGGAAGCTTTCTTT. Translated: CASSLAPGGSGEAFF.

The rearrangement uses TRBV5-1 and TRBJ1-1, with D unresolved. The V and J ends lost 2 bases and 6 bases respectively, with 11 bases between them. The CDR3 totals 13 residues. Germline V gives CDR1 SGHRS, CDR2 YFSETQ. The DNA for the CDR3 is TGCGCCAGCAGCTTACTGAAGCCTCCTGAAGCTTTCTTT. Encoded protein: CASSLLKPPEAFF.